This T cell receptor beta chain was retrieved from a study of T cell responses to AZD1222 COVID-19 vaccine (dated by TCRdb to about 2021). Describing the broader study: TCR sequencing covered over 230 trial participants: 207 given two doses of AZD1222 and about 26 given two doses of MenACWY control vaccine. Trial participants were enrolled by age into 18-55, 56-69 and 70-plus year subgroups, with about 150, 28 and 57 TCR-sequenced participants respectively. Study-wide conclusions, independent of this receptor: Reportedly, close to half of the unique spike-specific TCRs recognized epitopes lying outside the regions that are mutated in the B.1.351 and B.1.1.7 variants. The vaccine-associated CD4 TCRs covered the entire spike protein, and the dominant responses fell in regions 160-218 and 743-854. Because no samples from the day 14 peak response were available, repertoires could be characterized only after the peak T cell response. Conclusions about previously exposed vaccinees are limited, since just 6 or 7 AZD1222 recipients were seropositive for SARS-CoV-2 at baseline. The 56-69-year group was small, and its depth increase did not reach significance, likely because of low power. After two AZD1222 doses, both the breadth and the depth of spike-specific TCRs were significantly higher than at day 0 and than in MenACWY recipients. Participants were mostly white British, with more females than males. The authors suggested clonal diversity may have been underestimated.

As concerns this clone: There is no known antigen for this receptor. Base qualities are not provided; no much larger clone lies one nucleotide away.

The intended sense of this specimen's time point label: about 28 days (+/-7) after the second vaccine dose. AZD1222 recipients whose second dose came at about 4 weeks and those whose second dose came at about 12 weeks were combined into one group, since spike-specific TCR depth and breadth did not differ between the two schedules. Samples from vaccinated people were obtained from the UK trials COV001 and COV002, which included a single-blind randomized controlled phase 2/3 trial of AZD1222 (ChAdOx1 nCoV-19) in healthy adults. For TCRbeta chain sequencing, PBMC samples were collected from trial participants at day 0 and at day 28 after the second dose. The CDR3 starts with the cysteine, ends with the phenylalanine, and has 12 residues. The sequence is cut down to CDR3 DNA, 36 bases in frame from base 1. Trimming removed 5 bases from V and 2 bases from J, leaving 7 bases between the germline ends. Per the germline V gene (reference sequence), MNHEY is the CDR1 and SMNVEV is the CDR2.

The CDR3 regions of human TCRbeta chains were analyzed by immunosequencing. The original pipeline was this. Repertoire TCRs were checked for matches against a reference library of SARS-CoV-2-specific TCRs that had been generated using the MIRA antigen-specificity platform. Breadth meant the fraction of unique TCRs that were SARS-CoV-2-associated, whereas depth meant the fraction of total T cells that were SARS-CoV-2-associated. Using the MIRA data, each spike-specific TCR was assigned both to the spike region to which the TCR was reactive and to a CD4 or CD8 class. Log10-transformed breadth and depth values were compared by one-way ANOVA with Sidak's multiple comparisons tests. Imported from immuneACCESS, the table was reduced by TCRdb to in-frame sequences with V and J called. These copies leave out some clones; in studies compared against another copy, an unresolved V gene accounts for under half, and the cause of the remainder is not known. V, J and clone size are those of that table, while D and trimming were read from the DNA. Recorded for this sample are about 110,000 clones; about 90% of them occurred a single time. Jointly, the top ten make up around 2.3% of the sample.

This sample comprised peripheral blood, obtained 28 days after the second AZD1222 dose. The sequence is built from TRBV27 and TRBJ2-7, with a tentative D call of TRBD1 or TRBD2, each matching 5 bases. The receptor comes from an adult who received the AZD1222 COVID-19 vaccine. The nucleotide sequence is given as TGTGCCAGCAGTGGGGGAGCCTACGAGCAGTACTTC. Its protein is CASSGGAYEQYF.